Listed below are T cell receptor beta chains from one sample, sequenced in a study of PD-1 and CTLA-4 blockade in melanoma. Libraries were prepared by immunoSEQ multiplex PCR; TCRdb keeps only in-frame clonotypes and omits some of them. The sample consists of about 31,000 clones, 88% of them appearing once. The sequenced sample was CD8+ T cells from peripheral blood, obtained from a patient given anti-PD-1 treatment. All receptors come from a human donor with melanoma. Both conserved end residues are part of each CDR3. The D gene is left open where the match is weak. Size values are once, few and many counts, or a class for expanded clones, and some rows have none.

>-|TRBV19|TRBJ1-5|TRBD1
CASSINEGADQPQHF
TGTGCCAGTAGTATTAATGAGGGGGCTGATCAGCCCCAGCATTTT
>-|TRBV3-1/TRBV3-2|TRBJ2-3|-
CASSERGGRGLTDTQYF
TGTGCCAGCAGCGAAAGGGGAGGACGGGGCCTCACAGATACGCAGTATTTT
>few|TRBV28|TRBJ1-6|-
CATLRGERSNSPLHF
TGTGCCACACTCCGGGGGGAGAGGAGTAATTCACCCCTCCACTTT
>-|TRBV28|TRBJ1-5|-
CASSLDGPRPQHF
TGTGCCAGCAGTTTAGATGGCCCGCGGCCCCAGCATTTT
>-|TRBV19|TRBJ2-7|TRBD1
CASSIPRTGGFYEQYF
TGTGCCAGTAGTATCCCGAGGACAGGGGGCTTTTACGAGCAGTACTTC
>few|TRBV28|TRBJ1-5|-
CASSLAQDSNQPQHF
TGTGCCAGCAGTTTGGCCCAGGATAGCAATCAGCCCCAGCATTTT
>-|TRBV28|TRBJ1-1|TRBD1
CASSLSGTGAVTEAFF
TGTGCCAGCAGTCTCTCCGGGACAGGGGCGGTAACTGAAGCTTTCTTT
>-|TRBV6-1|TRBJ1-2|TRBD1
CASSDPLTGDYGYTF
TGTGCCAGCAGTGACCCCTTGACAGGGGACTATGGCTACACCTTC
>-|TRBV5-6|TRBJ1-1|-
CASRVWGANTEAFF
TGTGCCAGCAGAGTTTGGGGGGCAAACACTGAAGCTTTCTTT
>-|TRBV28|TRBJ1-1|TRBD1
CASSALTGWSVTEAFF
TGTGCCAGCAGTGCCCTGACAGGGTGGAGTGTAACTGAAGCTTTCTTT
>-|TRBV27|TRBJ2-2|TRBD2
CASSLSSGGPSGELFF
TGTGCCAGCAGTTTATCTAGCGGGGGGCCTAGCGGGGAGCTGTTTTTT
>-|TRBV5-4|TRBJ2-3|-
CASSLAGSGGESTDTQYF
TGTGCCAGCAGCTTGGCCGGCAGCGGCGGAGAGAGCACAGATACGCAGTATTTT
>-|TRBV2|TRBJ2-1|TRBD2
CASSEPGGGDSEQFF
TGTGCCAGCAGTGAACCGGGCGGGGGTGACAGTGAGCAGTTCTTC
>-|TRBV4-3|TRBJ2-3|-
CASSQEPAQLTDTQYF
TGCGCCAGCAGCCAAGAACCGGCGCAACTCACAGATACGCAGTATTTT
>-|TRBV14|TRBJ2-3|-
CASSLIRDADTQYF
TGTGCCAGCAGCCTTATCAGGGACGCAGATACGCAGTATTTT